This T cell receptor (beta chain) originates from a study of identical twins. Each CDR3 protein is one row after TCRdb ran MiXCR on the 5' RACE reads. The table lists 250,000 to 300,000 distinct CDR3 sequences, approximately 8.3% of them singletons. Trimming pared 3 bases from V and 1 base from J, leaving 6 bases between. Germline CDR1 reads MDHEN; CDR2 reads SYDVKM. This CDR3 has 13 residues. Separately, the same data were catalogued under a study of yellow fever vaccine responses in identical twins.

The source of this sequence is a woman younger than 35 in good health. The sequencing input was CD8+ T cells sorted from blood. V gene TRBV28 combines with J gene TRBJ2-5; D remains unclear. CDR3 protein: CASSFYSQETQYF. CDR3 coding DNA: TGTGCCAGCAGTTTTTACAGCCAAGAGACCCAGTACTTC. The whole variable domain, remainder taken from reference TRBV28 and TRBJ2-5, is DVKVTQSSRYLVKRTGEKVFLECVQDMDHENMFWYRQDPGLGLRLIYFSYDVKMKEKGDIPEGYSVSREKKERFSLILESASTNQTSMYLCASSFYSQETQYFGPGTRLLVL.